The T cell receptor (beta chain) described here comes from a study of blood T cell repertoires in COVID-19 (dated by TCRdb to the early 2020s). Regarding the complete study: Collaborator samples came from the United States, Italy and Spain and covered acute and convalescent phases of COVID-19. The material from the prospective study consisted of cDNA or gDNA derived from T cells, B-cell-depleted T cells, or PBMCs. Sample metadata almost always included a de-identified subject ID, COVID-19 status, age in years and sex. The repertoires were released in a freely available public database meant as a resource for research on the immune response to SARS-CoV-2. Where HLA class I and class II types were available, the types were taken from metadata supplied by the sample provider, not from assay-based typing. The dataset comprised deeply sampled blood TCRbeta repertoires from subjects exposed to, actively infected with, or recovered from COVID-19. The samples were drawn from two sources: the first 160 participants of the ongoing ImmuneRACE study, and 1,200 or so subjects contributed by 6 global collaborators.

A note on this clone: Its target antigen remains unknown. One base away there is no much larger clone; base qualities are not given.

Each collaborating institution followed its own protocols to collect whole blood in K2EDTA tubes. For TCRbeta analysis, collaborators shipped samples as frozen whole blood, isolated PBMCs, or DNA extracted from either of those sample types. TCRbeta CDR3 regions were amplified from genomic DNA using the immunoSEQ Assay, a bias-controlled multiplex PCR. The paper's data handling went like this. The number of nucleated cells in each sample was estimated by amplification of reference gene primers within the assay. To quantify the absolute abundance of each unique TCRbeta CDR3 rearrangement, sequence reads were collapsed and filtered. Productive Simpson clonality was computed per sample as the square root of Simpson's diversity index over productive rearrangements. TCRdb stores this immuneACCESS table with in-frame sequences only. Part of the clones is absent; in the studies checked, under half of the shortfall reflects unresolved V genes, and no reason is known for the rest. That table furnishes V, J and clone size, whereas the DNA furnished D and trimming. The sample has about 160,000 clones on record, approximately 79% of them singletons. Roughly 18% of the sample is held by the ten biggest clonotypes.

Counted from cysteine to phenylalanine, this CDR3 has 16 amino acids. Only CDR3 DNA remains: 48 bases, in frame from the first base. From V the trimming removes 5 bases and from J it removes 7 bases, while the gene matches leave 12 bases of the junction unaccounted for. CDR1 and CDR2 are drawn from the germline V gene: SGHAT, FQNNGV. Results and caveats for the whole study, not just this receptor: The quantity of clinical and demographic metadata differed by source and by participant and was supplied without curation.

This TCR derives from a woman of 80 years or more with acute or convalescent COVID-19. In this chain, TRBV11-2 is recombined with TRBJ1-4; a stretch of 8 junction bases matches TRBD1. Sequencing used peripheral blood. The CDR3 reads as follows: CASSGVIGQGSEKLFF. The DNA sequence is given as TGTGCCAGCAGCGGCGTTATAGGACAGGGTAGTGAAAAACTGTTTTTT. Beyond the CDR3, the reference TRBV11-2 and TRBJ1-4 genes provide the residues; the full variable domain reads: EAGVAQSPRYKIIEKRQSVAFWCNPISGHATLYWYQQILGQGPKLLIQFQNNGVVDDSQLPKDRFSAERLKGVDSTLKIQPAKLEDSAVYLCASSGVIGQGSEKLFFGSGTQLSVL.